This T cell receptor (beta chain) was recovered during a study of cytomegalovirus exposure and HLA in healthy donors. A few counts support this clone. The PCR contained 60 Vbeta and 13 Jbeta primers. Assay used: immunoSEQ multiplex PCR; TCRdb lists only in-frame clones, some missing. The sample holds about 160,000 clones, roughly 80% seen once. Deletions cut 6 bases from V and 0 bases from J, with 16 bases between. The CDR3 extends over 16 amino acids. In germline, CDR1 is SGHTA, CDR2 FQGTGA. This receptor was obtained from a male donor in good health and CMV-seronegative. Sequencing input: PBMCs. The chain carries TRBV7-3 and TRBJ2-3, with D maybe TRBD2 (5 bases). As DNA, the CDR3 is TGTGCCAGCAGTGCAAATGGCGGACTCAGCACAGATACGCAGTATTTT. This gives the protein CASSANGGLSTDTQYF.